This T cell receptor beta chain is drawn from a study of blood T cell repertoires in COVID-19. J gave up 3 bases and V 8 bases, and 8 bases lay outside the gene matches. The CDR3 totals 13 residues. Per germline, CDR1 GTSNPN and CDR2 SVGIG (reference sequence). Clones were read by immunoSEQ multiplex PCR, and TCRdb kept only the in-frame ones, dropping some. The data hold tens of thousands of clones, with more than 75% observed a single time. The TCR originated in a woman of 80 years or more with active COVID-19. The gene calls are TRBV30 and TRBJ2-7; 9 bases fit TRBD2. The sample was peripheral blood. In DNA, the CDR3 is TGTGCCGGGACCGGGACTAGCAGCTACGAGCAGTACTTC. Protein sequence: CAGTGTSSYEQYF.